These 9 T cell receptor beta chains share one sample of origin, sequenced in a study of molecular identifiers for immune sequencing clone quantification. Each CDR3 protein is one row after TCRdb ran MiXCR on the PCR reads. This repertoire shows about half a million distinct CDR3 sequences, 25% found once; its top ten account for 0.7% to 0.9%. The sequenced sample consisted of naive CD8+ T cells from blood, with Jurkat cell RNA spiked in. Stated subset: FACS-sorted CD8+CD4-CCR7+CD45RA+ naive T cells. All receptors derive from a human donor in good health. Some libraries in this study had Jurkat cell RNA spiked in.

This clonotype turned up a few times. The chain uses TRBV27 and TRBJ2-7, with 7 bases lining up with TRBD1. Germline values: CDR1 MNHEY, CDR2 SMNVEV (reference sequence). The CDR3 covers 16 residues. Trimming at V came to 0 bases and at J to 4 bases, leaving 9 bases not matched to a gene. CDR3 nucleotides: TGTGCCAGCAGTTTATCTTCACAGGGGTTGCCATACGAGCAGTACTTC. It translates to CASSLSSQGLPYEQYF.

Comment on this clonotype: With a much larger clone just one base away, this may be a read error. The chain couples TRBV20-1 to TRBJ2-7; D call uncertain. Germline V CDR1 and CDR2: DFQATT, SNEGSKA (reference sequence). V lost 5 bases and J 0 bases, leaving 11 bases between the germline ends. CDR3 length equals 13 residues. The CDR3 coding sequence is TGCAGTGCTGCCGGGCCGTTCTCCTACGAGCAGTACTTC. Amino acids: CSAAGPFSYEQYF.

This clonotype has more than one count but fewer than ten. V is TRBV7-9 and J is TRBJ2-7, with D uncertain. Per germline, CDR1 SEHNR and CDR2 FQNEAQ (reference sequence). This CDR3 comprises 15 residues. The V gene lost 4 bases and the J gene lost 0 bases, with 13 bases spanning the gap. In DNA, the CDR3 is TGTGCCAGCAGCTCCGTGGGTCTCCTCTCCTACGAGCAGTACTTC. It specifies CASSSVGLLSYEQYF.

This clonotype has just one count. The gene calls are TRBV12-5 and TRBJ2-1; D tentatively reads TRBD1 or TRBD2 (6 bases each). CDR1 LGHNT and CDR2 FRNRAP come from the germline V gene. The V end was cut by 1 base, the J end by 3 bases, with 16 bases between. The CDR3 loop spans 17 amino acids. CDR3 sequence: CASGLARTTRGYNEQFF. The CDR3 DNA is TGTGCTAGTGGTTTGGCCCGGACTACCAGGGGCTACAATGAGCAGTTCTTC.

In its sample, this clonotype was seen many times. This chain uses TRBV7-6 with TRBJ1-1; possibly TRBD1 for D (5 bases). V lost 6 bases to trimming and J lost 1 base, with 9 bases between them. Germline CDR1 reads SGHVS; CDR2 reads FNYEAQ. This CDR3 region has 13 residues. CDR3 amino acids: CASSQTENTEAFF. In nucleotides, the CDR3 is TGTGCCAGCAGTCAGACAGAGAACACTGAAGCTTTCTTT. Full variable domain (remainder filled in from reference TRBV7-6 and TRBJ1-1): GAGVSQSPRYKVTKRGQDVALRCDPISGHVSLYWYRQALGQGPEFLTYFNYEAQQDKSGLPNDRFSAERPEGSISTLTIQRTEQRDSAMYRCASSQTENTEAFFGQGTRLTVV.

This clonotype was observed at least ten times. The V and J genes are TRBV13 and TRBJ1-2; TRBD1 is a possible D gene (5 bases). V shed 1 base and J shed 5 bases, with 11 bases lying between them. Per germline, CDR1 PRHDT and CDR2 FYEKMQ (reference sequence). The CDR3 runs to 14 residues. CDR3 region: CASSLAKGPYGYTF. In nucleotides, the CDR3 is TGTGCCAGCAGCTTAGCAAAGGGACCTTATGGCTACACCTTC. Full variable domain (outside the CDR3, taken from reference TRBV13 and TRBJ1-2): AAGVIQSPRHLIKEKRETATLKCYPIPRHDTVYWYQQGPGQDPQFLISFYEKMQSDKGSIPDRFSAQQFSDYHSELNMSSLELGDSALYFCASSLAKGPYGYTFGSGTRLTVV.

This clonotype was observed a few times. In nucleotides, the CDR3 is TGCAGTGCTAGAGATCTTAGCCTAGCCCAAGAGACCCAGTACTTC. It specifies CSARDLSLAQETQYF. This chain connects TRBV20-1 to TRBJ2-5, with a tentative D call TRBD2 (5 bases). V lost 0 bases and J lost 1, with 12 bases in between. The CDR3 runs to 15 residues. Per the germline V gene, CDR1 is DFQATT and CDR2 is SNEGSKA (reference sequence).

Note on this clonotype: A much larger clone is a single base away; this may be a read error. DNA of the CDR3: TGTGCCAGCATCTTAGGAAGTGTCGGCGCAGATACGCAGTATTTT. Translation: CASILGSVGADTQYF. This sequence joins TRBV13 and TRBJ2-3; no clear D gene. CDR1 is PRHDT, CDR2 FYEKMQ, per germline (reference sequence). This CDR3 comprises 15 residues.

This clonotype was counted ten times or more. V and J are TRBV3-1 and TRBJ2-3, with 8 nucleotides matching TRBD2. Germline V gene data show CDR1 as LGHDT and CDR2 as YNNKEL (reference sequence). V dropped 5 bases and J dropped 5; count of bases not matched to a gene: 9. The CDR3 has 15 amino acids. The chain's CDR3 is CASSFTGGRGDTQYF. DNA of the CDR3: TGTGCCAGCAGCTTTACGGGGGGGCGAGGAGATACGCAGTATTTT.